This T cell receptor beta chain originates from a study of blood T cell repertoires in COVID-19 (TCRdb year 2020). Describing the broader study: The collaborator samples originated in the United States, Italy and Spain and spanned the acute and convalescent phases of COVID-19. The prospective study material was composed of cDNA or gDNA derived from T cells, B-cell-depleted T cells, or PBMCs. Subjects who had been exposed to COVID-19, were actively infected with it, or had recovered from it provided the deeply sampled blood TCRbeta repertoires that made up the dataset. The repertoires were made available in a free public database intended to serve as a resource for research on the immune response to SARS-CoV-2. The samples were drawn from two sources: the first 160 participants of the ongoing ImmuneRACE study, and 1,200 or so subjects contributed by 6 global collaborators. A de-identified subject ID, COVID-19 status, age in years and sex were almost always included in the sample metadata. Where HLA class I and class II types were available, the types were taken from metadata supplied by the sample provider, not from assay-based typing. What the work shows at the level of the full study, not this receptor alone: The amount of clinical and demographic metadata varied by source and participant and was provided uncurated.

TCRbeta CDR3 regions were amplified from genomic DNA using the immunoSEQ Assay, a bias-controlled multiplex PCR. Per the source publication's procedure: Nucleated cell counts per sample were estimated from amplification of reference gene primers within the assay. To quantify the absolute abundance of each unique TCRbeta CDR3 rearrangement, sequence reads were collapsed and filtered. For each sample, productive Simpson clonality was calculated as the square root of Simpson's diversity index across productive rearrangements. Drawn from immuneACCESS, this table holds only the in-frame rearrangements with V and J called that TCRdb kept. Clones are partly lost; checked studies trace under half to an unresolved V gene and leave the rest unexplained. D and trimming were read from the DNA, whereas the V and J calls and clone size are those reported in that table. The table for this sample lists some 80,000 clones; 78% of them were counted only once. Clones ranked in the top ten supply 15% to 20% of the sample.

The germline V gene (reference sequence) sets CDR1 to LNHDA and CDR2 to SQIVND. The CDR3 has 12 amino acids, counting the end cysteine and phenylalanine. CDR3 DNA is the only sequence kept; it has 36 bases, read in frame from the first base. The trim is 6 bases for V and 5 bases for J, with a gap of 10 bases between the germline ends. About this clone itself: Its specific antigen is unknown. No quality values exist for individual bases; no much larger clone is one base distant.

Whole blood was collected in K2EDTA tubes by collaborating institutions according to the institutions' own protocols. For TCRbeta analysis, collaborators shipped samples in one of three forms: frozen whole blood, isolated PBMCs, or DNA extracted from either of those sample types. What was sequenced was peripheral blood. The V and J genes are TRBV19 and TRBJ1-1, with TRBD1 tentatively as D gene (5 bases match). The TCR comes from a human donor in a cohort sampled during active COVID-19. The bases read TGTGCCAGTAGAATGGGGGGGACTGAAGCTTTCTTT. It encodes CASRMGGTEAFF.